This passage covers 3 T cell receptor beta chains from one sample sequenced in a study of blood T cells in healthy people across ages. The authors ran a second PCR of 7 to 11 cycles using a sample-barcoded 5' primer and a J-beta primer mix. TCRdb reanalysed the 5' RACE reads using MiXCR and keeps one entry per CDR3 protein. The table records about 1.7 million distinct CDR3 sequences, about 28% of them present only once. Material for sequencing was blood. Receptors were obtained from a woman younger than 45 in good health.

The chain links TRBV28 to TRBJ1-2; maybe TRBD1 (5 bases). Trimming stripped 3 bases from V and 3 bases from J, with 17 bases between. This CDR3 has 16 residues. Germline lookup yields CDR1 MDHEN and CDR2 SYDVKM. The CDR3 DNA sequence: TGTGCCAGCAGTTTCCCTCTGACCGGGACTTACTATGGCTACACCTTC. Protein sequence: CASSFPLTGTYYGYTF.

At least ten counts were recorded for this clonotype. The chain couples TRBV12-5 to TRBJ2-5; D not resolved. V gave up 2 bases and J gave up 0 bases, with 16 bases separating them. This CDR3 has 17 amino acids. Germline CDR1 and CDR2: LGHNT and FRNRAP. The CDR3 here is CASGLTPWRTYQETQYF. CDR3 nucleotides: TGTGCTAGTGGTTTGACCCCGTGGCGTACTTACCAAGAGACCCAGTACTTC. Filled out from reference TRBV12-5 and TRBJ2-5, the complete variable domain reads DARVTQTPRHKVTEMGQEVTMRCQPILGHNTVFWYRQTMMQGLELLAYFRNRAPLDDSGMPKDRFSAEMPDATLATLKIQPSEPRDSAVYFCASGLTPWRTYQETQYFGPGTRLLVL.

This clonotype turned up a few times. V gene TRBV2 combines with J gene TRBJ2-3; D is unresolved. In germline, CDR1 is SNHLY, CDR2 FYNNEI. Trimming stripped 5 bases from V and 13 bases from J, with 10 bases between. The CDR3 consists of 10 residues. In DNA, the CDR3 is TGTGCCAGCAGTTCCCTTGGGGAGTATTTT. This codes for CASSSLGEYF.